This TCR beta chain was obtained from a study of cytomegalovirus exposure and HLA in healthy donors. Study details: As an earlier analysis found, some 180 million T cells yielded around 110 million unique TCR beta sequences. Findings and limits, study-wide: Most TCR beta V segments were productive about 87% or about 30% of the time in an earlier analysis. Presence/absence analyses took donor sequencing depth as roughly uniform.

PCR involved 60 Vbeta and 13 Jbeta primers. Clones were sequenced by immunoSEQ multiplex PCR, and TCRdb holds only the in-frame ones, with some missing. Found here are roughly 190,000 clones, 82% of them singletons; the top ten hold approximately 0.8%. There were likely unrecorded immune exposures, though donors were nominally healthy when sampled. CDR3 length: 17 amino acids. The V segment lost 2 bases and the J segment 3 bases; nucleotides outside the gene matches: 8. Germline-derived CDR1 and CDR2 are SGHKS and YYEKEE (reference sequence). Regarding this clone: As yet, its antigen is unknown.

Sequences were obtained from PBMCs. V is TRBV5-5 and J is TRBJ2-6, with 7 bases aligning to TRBD1. The clonotype originates from a woman between 18 and 30 years old in good health and CMV-seronegative. CDR3 protein: CASSLQGKVGGANVLTF. CDR3 DNA: TGTGCCAGCAGCTTACAGGGGAAGGTCGGTGGGGCCAACGTCCTGACTTTC.